This is a list of T cell receptor beta chains from one sample in a study of human T cells and chemical hapten exposure. One entry per CDR3 protein, called by TCRdb with MiXCR from the RACE reads. The data contain 300,000 to 350,000 distinct CDR3 sequences, around 7% of them seen just once; the ten biggest clones take up approximately 8%. The sequencing used whole blood, collected in connection with sensitization to the hapten diphenylcyclopropenone (DPC). These receptors all come from a woman between 18 and 29 years old with alopecia areata. Some clones in this sample may be carry-over from other donors' samples. CDR3s include the opening cysteine and the closing phenylalanine or tryptophan. The D gene is left open where the match is weak. Clone size, where shown, is once, few, many, or a class for clones that have expanded.

size: NA; J: TRBJ1-4; D: TRBD1; V: TRBV7-2; DNA: TGTGCCAGCAGCTTAGGACTAAGGACAGGGGTGAACGAAAAACTGTTTTTT; CDR3: CASSLGLRTGVNEKLFF
size: many; J: TRBJ2-1; D: NA; V: TRBV12-3/TRBV12-4; DNA: TGTGCCAGCAGTTTAAGGAGGGGGGGCCAGAATGAGCAGTTCTTC; CDR3: CASSLRRGGQNEQFF
size: NA; J: TRBJ1-5; D: NA; V: TRBV18; DNA: TGTGCCAGCTCACCTGAAGGCGGTCAGCCCCAGCATTTT; CDR3: CASSPEGGQPQHF
size: NA; J: TRBJ2-2; D: NA; V: TRBV14; DNA: TGTGCCAGCAGCCCCGTAGATAGCCTTAACACCGGGGAGCTGTTTTTT; CDR3: CASSPVDSLNTGELFF
size: few; J: TRBJ2-2; D: TRBD2; V: TRBV6-5; DNA: TGTGCCAGCACCGACGGACTAGCGGGGGAGGCCGGGGAGCTGTTTTTT; CDR3: CASTDGLAGEAGELFF
size: few; J: TRBJ2-6; D: NA; V: TRBV7-8; DNA: TGTGCCAGCAGCGCCTGGGCCGACTCTGGGGCCAACGTCCTGACTTTC; CDR3: CASSAWADSGANVLTF
size: NA; J: TRBJ2-5; D: TRBD1; V: TRBV20-1; DNA: TGCAGTGCTCCCGCCCAGGGGGAAGAGACCCAGTACTTC; CDR3: CSAPAQGEETQYF
size: NA; J: TRBJ1-5; D: NA; V: TRBV20-1; DNA: TGCAGTGCTAGAAGCCAGGGAATAGAAAGTCAGCCCCAGCATTTT; CDR3: CSARSQGIESQPQHF
size: NA; J: TRBJ1-1; D: NA; V: TRBV7-2; DNA: TGTGCCAGCAGCCAGACACCCGACCCCCGGGACACTGAAGCTTTCTTT; CDR3: CASSQTPDPRDTEAFF
size: NA; J: TRBJ2-1; D: TRBD2; V: TRBV24-1; DNA: TGTGCCACCAGTGACACTAGCGGGGGCAACTACAATGAGCAGTTCTTC; CDR3: CATSDTSGGNYNEQFF
size: few; J: TRBJ2-7; D: NA; V: TRBV7-9; DNA: TGTGCCAGCAGCTTAGCCCGAGGCGGTTGGGAGCAGTACTTC; CDR3: CASSLARGGWEQYF
size: NA; J: TRBJ2-6; D: NA; V: TRBV4-1; DNA: TGCGCCAGCAGCCAATTGGAGAATATAGCTGTGGCCAACGTCCTGACTTTC; CDR3: CASSQLENIAVANVLTF
size: NA; J: TRBJ2-3; D: TRBD2; V: TRBV3-1; DNA: TGTGCCAGCAGCCAAGTGACTAGCGGGGTGCCAGATACGCAGTATTTT; CDR3: CASSQVTSGVPDTQYF
size: NA; J: TRBJ1-2; D: TRBD1; V: TRBV29-1; DNA: TGCAGCGTTGAAGCTGACAGGGGCAATGGCTACACCTTC; CDR3: CSVEADRGNGYTF
size: NA; J: TRBJ1-6; D: NA; V: TRBV6-2/TRBV6-3; DNA: TGTGCCAGCAGGGGATCCGTTGGACAGACCTATAATTCACCCCTCCACTTT; CDR3: CASRGSVGQTYNSPLHF
size: NA; J: TRBJ1-3; D: TRBD1; V: TRBV4-3; DNA: TGCGCCAGCAGCCAAGATCGGAGGGGGCTGACCTCTGGAAACACCATATATTTT; CDR3: CASSQDRRGLTSGNTIYF
size: NA; J: TRBJ2-1; D: TRBD1; V: TRBV3-1; DNA: TGTGCCAGCAGCCAAGGGACAGGGTTCTACAATGAGCAGTTCTTC; CDR3: CASSQGTGFYNEQFF
size: many; J: TRBJ2-3; D: NA; V: TRBV7-2; DNA: TGTGCCAGCAGCTTAGTTGGGGGCGCGGGCACAGATACGCAGTATTTT; CDR3: CASSLVGGAGTDTQYF
size: NA; J: TRBJ2-3; D: NA; V: TRBV7-6; DNA: TGTGCCAGCACCCAGTATGCGGGAACAGATACGCAGTATTTT; CDR3: CASTQYAGTDTQYF
size: NA; J: TRBJ1-5; D: NA; V: TRBV21-1; DNA: TGTGCCAGCAGCTCTCGTTTCCGGGACAGCAATAGCAATCAGCCCCAGCATTTT; CDR3: CASSSRFRDSNSNQPQHF
size: NA; J: TRBJ1-4; D: NA; V: TRBV5-6; DNA: TGTGCCAGCAGCCCTGTTGAGGAGTGGGAAAAACTGTTTTTT; CDR3: CASSPVEEWEKLFF
size: NA; J: TRBJ1-2; D: NA; V: TRBV4-3; DNA: TGCGCCAGCAGCCGCACGGTAACGGACGGATTCTATGGCTACACCTTC; CDR3: CASSRTVTDGFYGYTF
size: few; J: TRBJ2-3; D: TRBD2; V: TRBV6-2/TRBV6-3; DNA: TGTGCCAGCAGTTATGGCAACAGCGGGGGGACAGATACGCAGTATTTT; CDR3: CASSYGNSGGTDTQYF
size: many; J: TRBJ2-2; D: NA; V: TRBV4-3; DNA: TGCGCCAGCAGCCCCCATAATTCGAGGGGGGAGCTGTTTTTT; CDR3: CASSPHNSRGELFF
size: many; J: TRBJ2-7; D: NA; V: TRBV7-6; DNA: TGTGCCAGCAGCTTAGAAGGCAATGGCGAGCAGTACTTC; CDR3: CASSLEGNGEQYF
size: many; J: TRBJ2-3; D: TRBD2; V: TRBV12-3/TRBV12-4; DNA: TGTGCCAGCAGAGAGGGGAGGGGAACAGATACGCAGTATTTT; CDR3: CASREGRGTDTQYF
size: many; J: TRBJ2-1; D: TRBD2; V: TRBV4-1; DNA: TGCGCCAGCAGCCAAGATGCTAGCGGGGTGTTTGAGCAGTTCTTC; CDR3: CASSQDASGVFEQFF
size: NA; J: TRBJ2-3; D: NA; V: TRBV5-1; DNA: TGCGCCAGCAGCTTGGCCCAGATCACAGATACGCAGTATTTT; CDR3: CASSLAQITDTQYF
size: few; J: TRBJ1-5; D: NA; V: TRBV6-1; DNA: TGTGCCAGCAGTGAAAGAAGGGGCAATCAGCCCCAGCATTTT; CDR3: CASSERRGNQPQHF
size: many; J: TRBJ2-7; D: TRBD1; V: TRBV18; DNA: TGTGCCAGCAGTCCCGGGACAGGGCCCTACGAGCAGTACTTC; CDR3: CASSPGTGPYEQYF
size: NA; J: TRBJ2-7; D: NA; V: TRBV5-1; DNA: TGCGCCAGCAGCTTGGGGACACCTACCTACGAGCAGTACTTC; CDR3: CASSLGTPTYEQYF
size: few; J: TRBJ1-2; D: NA; V: TRBV9; DNA: TGTGCCAGCAGCGTAGATCGCGCTGGTGAGCACTATGGCTACACCTTC; CDR3: CASSVDRAGEHYGYTF
size: many; J: TRBJ2-7; D: NA; V: TRBV5-5; DNA: TGTGCCAGCAGCACCAGCGACAGGAGCTCCTACGAGCAGTACTTC; CDR3: CASSTSDRSSYEQYF
size: many; J: TRBJ1-2; D: NA; V: TRBV5-1; DNA: TGCGCCAGCAGCTTCGGGGCTTCGCTTGGGTCCAACTATGGCTACACCTTC; CDR3: CASSFGASLGSNYGYTF
size: NA; J: TRBJ1-4; D: NA; V: TRBV2; DNA: TGTGCCAGCAGCTACGGACCTGAAAAACTGTTTTTT; CDR3: CASSYGPEKLFF
size: NA; J: TRBJ1-2; D: TRBD1; V: TRBV29-1; DNA: TGCAGCGTCCGGGACAGCAAAAACTATGGCTACACCTTC; CDR3: CSVRDSKNYGYTF
size: few; J: TRBJ2-3; D: TRBD2; V: TRBV5-1; DNA: TGCGCCAGCAGCTCTGGACTAGCGGGGGCTTCCGCAGATACGCAGTATTTT; CDR3: CASSSGLAGASADTQYF
size: NA; J: TRBJ2-2; D: NA; V: TRBV27; DNA: TGTGCCAGCAGCGCGAATCGTAACGGGGAGCTGTTTTTT; CDR3: CASSANRNGELFF
size: few; J: TRBJ2-7; D: NA; V: TRBV6-2/TRBV6-3; DNA: TGTGCCAGCAGTTACTCAGGCAGGGACGGCGAGCAGTACTTC; CDR3: CASSYSGRDGEQYF
size: many; J: TRBJ1-2; D: NA; V: TRBV29-1; DNA: TGCAGCGTTGAAGAATTGAAGGGAGGCTACACCTTC; CDR3: CSVEELKGGYTF
size: NA; J: TRBJ1-5; D: NA; V: TRBV6-2/TRBV6-3; DNA: TGTGCCAGCAGAACTCAAAGCTGGGGGAATCAGCCCCAGCATTTT; CDR3: CASRTQSWGNQPQHF
size: NA; J: TRBJ2-3; D: NA; V: TRBV9; DNA: TGTGCCAGCAGCCGATGGGTACGATTGGATGGCGCAGATACGCAGTATTTT; CDR3: CASSRWVRLDGADTQYF
size: many; J: TRBJ2-7; D: NA; V: TRBV28; DNA: TGTGCCAGCAGTTCACCGCCCGCAGGGGCCGACAGGGAGCAGTACTTC; CDR3: CASSSPPAGADREQYF
size: NA; J: TRBJ1-5; D: TRBD1; V: TRBV10-3; DNA: TGTGCCATCAGTGCGGAACAGGGGTTGGGGCAGCCCCAGCATTTT; CDR3: CAISAEQGLGQPQHF
size: few; J: TRBJ2-6; D: NA; V: TRBV12-3/TRBV12-4; DNA: TGTGCCAGCAGCCCACTTCGGAGTCGCCTTGGGGCCAACGTCCTGACTTTC; CDR3: CASSPLRSRLGANVLTF
size: few; J: TRBJ1-2; D: NA; V: TRBV6-2/TRBV6-3; DNA: TGTGCCAGCAAATCTGGGGGGCTAAAGGATGGCTACACCTTC; CDR3: CASKSGGLKDGYTF
size: many; J: TRBJ2-7; D: NA; V: TRBV3-1; DNA: TGTGCCAGCAGCCAAGGGCCCGACAATCTAAACGAGCAGTACTTC; CDR3: CASSQGPDNLNEQYF